Presented here are 5 T cell receptor beta chains from one specimen sequenced in a study of beta chain features in type 1 diabetes (dated by TCRdb to the late 2010s). Overall results and qualifications from the work: In all four CD4+ subsets, TCRB CDR3 length was moderately but significantly shorter in type 1 diabetes patients.

Their recognized antigens are unknown. Libraries were made using the immunoSEQ multiplex PCR assay. The entire isolated RNA was reverse transcribed using the High Capacity cDNA Reverse Transcription Kit, and thus expressed TCRB transcripts were sequenced. TCRdb obtained this table from immuneACCESS and retained in-frame rearrangements with V and J assigned. These tables miss some clones; where compared with another copy, unresolved V genes account for less than half of the shortfall, and the remainder is unexplained. Here the sample has over 200,000 clones; 9.5% to 13% occur a single time. Around 0.018% of the sample rests with the top ten. Source material: naive CD4+ T cells from blood. In the paper's terms, the cell subset or site label means: true naive CD4+ T cells. The receptors were sampled from a man younger than 40 with type 1 diabetes.

This clone was observed a handful of times. J is TRBJ2-1 and V is TRBV14; 8 nucleotides match TRBD2. The germline V gene encodes CDR1 SGHDN and CDR2 FVKESK. V was pared by 4 bases and J by 7 bases, with 3 bases of the junction left unmatched. The CDR3 is 13 amino acids. The CDR3 DNA is TGTGCCAGCAGCCCAAGCGGGGGAAATGAGCAGTTCTTC. Translating it yields CASSPSGGNEQFF.

This clone was observed a few times. CDR3 in amino acids: CASSRLGTGSSGSYNEQFF. The CDR3 DNA follows: TGTGCCAGCAGCCGGTTAGGGACAGGGAGCTCGGGTTCCTACAATGAGCAGTTCTTC. The chain links TRBV4-2 to TRBJ2-1, with 9 bases matching TRBD1. This CDR3 contains 19 residues. Germline CDR1 is LGHNA and CDR2 is YNFKEQ. Trimming took 4 bases from V and 1 from J; bases not matched to a gene: 14.

This clone has just a few counts. V is TRBV6-1 and J is TRBJ2-7; D may be TRBD2 (5 bases). The CDR3 is made up of 13 amino acids. Per the germline V gene, CDR1 is MNHNS and CDR2 is SASEGT. The V end lost 7 bases, the J end lost 4 bases, and 14 bases lay between the germline ends. CDR3 sequence (DNA): TGTGCCAGCAACAAGATTCGGGGTTACGAGCAGTACTTC. Protein: CASNKIRGYEQYF.

This clone was seen a few times. The chain couples TRBV5-1 to TRBJ2-2; maybe TRBD1 (6 bases). The CDR3 has 14 amino acids. V gave up 2 bases and J gave up 5 bases, with 10 bases separating them. Germline values: CDR1 SGHRS, CDR2 YFSETQ. This CDR3 reads CASSFYRETGELFF. The CDR3 bases are TGCGCCAGCAGCTTTTACAGGGAAACCGGGGAGCTGTTTTTT. Looking up the rest from reference TRBV5-1 and TRBJ2-2 gives the full variable domain: KAGVTQTPRYLIKTRGQQVTLSCSPISGHRSVSWYQQTPGQGLQFLFEYFSETQRNKGNFPGRFSGRQFSNSRSEMNVSTLELGDSALYLCASSFYRETGELFFGEGSRLTVL.

This clone was found a few times. This chain uses TRBV7-9 with TRBJ2-5; 10 nucleotides match TRBD2. Germline V gene lookup returns CDR1 SEHNR and CDR2 FQNEAQ (reference sequence). Losses at the gene ends were 8 bases for V and 2 bases for J; bases not matched to a gene: 8. This CDR3 has 15 residues. Here the CDR3 reads CASLLSGGRQETQYF. CDR3 coding DNA: TGTGCCAGCCTCCTTAGCGGGGGGCGGCAAGAGACCCAGTACTTC.